This TCR beta chain appears in the sequencing data of a study of CD8 T cells in ankylosing spondylitis. General observations from the study: The clones that were linked to disease were reported to be significantly enriched in matched synovial fluid samples from ankylosing spondylitis patients.

With 6 bases clipped from V and 6 bases from J, the junction kept 15 bases outside the gene matches. The CDR3 runs 17 residues. The table lists this clonotype with a few counts. The antigen is unknown. The TCR beta libraries were generated through quantitative 5'-RACE incorporating molecular barcodes. TCRdb reprocessed the 5' RACE reads with MiXCR, giving one entry per CDR3 protein. The sample holds 300,000 to 400,000 distinct CDR3 sequences, over 12% seen once. The specimen sequenced was blood, either unsorted or a sorted T cell fraction (not recorded which). V gene TRBV12-3 or TRBV12-4 combines with J gene TRBJ2-1, with 9 bases identical to TRBD1. The sequence derives from a male donor with ankylosing spondylitis or in good health (not recorded which). The CDR3 DNA follows: TGTGCCAGCAGCCCCTCTAGTGGGACAGGGAGGGTCAATGAGCAGTTCTTC. Amino acids: CASSPSSGTGRVNEQFF.